This T cell receptor (beta chain) was identified during a study of blood T cell repertoires in COVID-19. Study summary: The study drew acute and convalescent COVID-19 samples from the United States, Italy and Spain. Sources were T cells, B-cell-depleted T cells, or PBMCs; the material itself was cDNA or gDNA.

The CDR3 runs 13 residues. V shed 1 base, J shed 6 bases, and the junction held 2 bases outside the gene matches. Germline V lookup: CDR1 GTSNPN, CDR2 SVGIG (reference sequence). Original processing notes: Estimation of nucleated cell counts was performed using reference gene primer amplification. Sequencing was performed with immunoSEQ multiplex PCR; in TCRdb, only in-frame clones are kept and a portion is missing. V and J calls and clone size are those listed in that table; D and trimming were worked out from the DNA. Of some 89,000 clones in the sample, approximately 80% were seen once. This clonotype was sampled from a man in his 70s with acute or convalescent COVID-19. The rearrangement joins TRBV30 to TRBJ1-2; 10 positions match TRBD1. Sequences were obtained from peripheral blood. DNA for the CDR3: TGTGCCTGGAGTGCCGGGACAGGGGATGGCTACACCTTC. Its translation: CAWSAGTGDGYTF.